This TCR beta chain stems from a study of T cells after yellow fever vaccination. Study-wide context: Where fractions had low cell numbers, libraries were prepared from them with the SMART-Seq v4 Ultra Low Input RNA kit.

For TCR, cDNA came from 5'RACE template switching, which added a universal primer site and UMIs. One entry per CDR3 protein, called by TCRdb with MiXCR from the 5' RACE reads. The sample gives some 600,000 distinct CDR3 sequences, 17% of which show up once; 17% is in the top ten. CDR1 and CDR2 from the germline V gene are MNHNS and SASEGT. The CDR3 is 15 amino acids. V lost 0 bases and J 3 bases, leaving 11 bases between the germline ends. This clonotype was seen a handful of times. This rearrangement joins TRBV6-1 to TRBJ1-2; D is perhaps TRBD1 (6 bases). The TCR was taken from a man younger than 35 who received the YFV17D yellow fever vaccine. The sequenced sample was PBMCs, obtained about 5 days after the first yellow fever vaccination. CDR3 protein: CASSEANTGYYGYTF. The DNA of the CDR3 is TGTGCCAGCAGTGAAGCGAATACAGGGTACTATGGCTACACCTTC.